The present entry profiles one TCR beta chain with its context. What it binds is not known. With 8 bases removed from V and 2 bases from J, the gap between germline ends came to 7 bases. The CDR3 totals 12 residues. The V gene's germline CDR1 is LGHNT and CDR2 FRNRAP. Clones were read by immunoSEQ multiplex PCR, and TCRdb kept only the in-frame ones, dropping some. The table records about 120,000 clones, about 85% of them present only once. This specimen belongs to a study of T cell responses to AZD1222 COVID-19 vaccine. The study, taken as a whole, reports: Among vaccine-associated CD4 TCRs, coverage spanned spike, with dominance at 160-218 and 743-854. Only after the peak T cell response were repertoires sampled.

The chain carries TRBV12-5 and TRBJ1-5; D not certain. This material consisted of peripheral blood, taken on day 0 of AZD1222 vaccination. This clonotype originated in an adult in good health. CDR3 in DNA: TGTGCTAGTTCATTAGGCAATCAGCCCCAGCATTTT. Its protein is CASSLGNQPQHF.